This T cell receptor (beta chain) was documented in a study of blood T cell repertoires in COVID-19. Overall study context: Nucleic acid was either cDNA or gDNA, and it came from T cells, B-cell-depleted T cells, or PBMCs.

Generated by immunoSEQ multiplex PCR, the TCRdb table keeps only in-frame clones and is missing some. The profile shows approximately 91,000 clones, less than 85% of them singletons. Trimming removed 6 bases at V and 3 bases at J, with 11 bases between. This CDR3 comprises 13 residues. Germline V gene data show CDR1 as MDHEN and CDR2 as SYDVKM. The clonotype originates from a man between 65 and 85 years old with acute or convalescent COVID-19. The sample taken for sequencing was peripheral blood. The chain joins TRBV28 to TRBJ1-2; a possible D gene is TRBD1 (5 bases). The CDR3 DNA sequence: TGTGCCAGCAGACGGGGACTCGACTATGGCTACACCTTC. This codes for CASRRGLDYGYTF.